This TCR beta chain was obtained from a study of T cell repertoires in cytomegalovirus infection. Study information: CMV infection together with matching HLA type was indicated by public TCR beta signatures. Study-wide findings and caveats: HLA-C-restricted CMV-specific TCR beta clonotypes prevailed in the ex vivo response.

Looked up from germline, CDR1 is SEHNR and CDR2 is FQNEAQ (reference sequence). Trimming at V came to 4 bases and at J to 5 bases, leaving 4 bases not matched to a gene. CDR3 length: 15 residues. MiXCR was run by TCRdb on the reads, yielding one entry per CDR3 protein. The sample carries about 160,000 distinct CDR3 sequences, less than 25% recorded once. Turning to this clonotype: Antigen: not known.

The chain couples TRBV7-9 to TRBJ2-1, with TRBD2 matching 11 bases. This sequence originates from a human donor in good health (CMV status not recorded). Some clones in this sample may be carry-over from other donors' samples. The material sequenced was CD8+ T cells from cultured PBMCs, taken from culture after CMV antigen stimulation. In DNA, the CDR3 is TGTGCCAGCAGCTATCTAGCGGGGGGCCACAATGAGCAGTTCTTC. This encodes CASSYLAGGHNEQFF.